This entry is about one T cell receptor (beta chain). V was clipped by 1 base and J by 6 bases, with 10 bases between them. The CDR3 consists of 14 residues. Germline CDR1 and CDR2: LGHDT and YNNKEL (reference sequence). The sample belongs to a study of CD8 T cells in Susac syndrome. RNA, at about 0.45 to 1 ug, was reverse transcribed with random hexamers. Via MiXCR, TCRdb re-called the immunoSEQ multiplex PCR reads, giving one row per CDR3 protein. The sample carries about 120,000 distinct CDR3 sequences, nearly 96% recorded once. The T cells that were sequenced for TCR beta were CD8+ and CD4+ cells from blood.

The origin of this receptor is a human donor with Susac syndrome. This chain uses TRBV3-1 with TRBJ2-1; TRBD2 is a possible D gene (5 bases). Sequenced sample: CD4+ T cells from PBMCs. The CDR3 loop is CASSQAGRGNEQFF. The CDR3 nucleotides are TGTGCCAGCAGCCAAGCCGGCCGGGGCAATGAGCAGTTCTTC.